This entry is about one T cell receptor beta chain. What it binds is unknown. In the authors' methods: A classifier for distant metastasis in papillary thyroid cancer was constructed using CDR3 differences observed across clinicopathological groups. Using MiXCR, TCRdb reanalyzed the PCR reads. Here the V and J calls rest on TCRdb's processing, not on the authors' analysis. The sample comprises 10,000 to 15,000 clones, 25% to 40% of which are singletons, and less than 20% rests with the top ten. These data originate in a study of metastatic and nonmetastatic thyroid tumors. Looking at the study overall: Repertoires from blood and tumor or nodule tissue of malignant and benign thyroid patients were compared. Study findings and constraints: It was reportedly found that TCR beta diversity was significantly higher in malignant thyroid tumors than in benign nodules, a difference seen in both blood and tumor samples.

There are 15 residues in the CDR3. Trimming took off 6 bases at V and 0 bases at J, with 12 bases between the two ends. The entire patient cohort was treatment-naive prior to thyroid surgery. The chain is built from TRBV12-3 or TRBV12-4 and TRBJ1-3; the D is unclear. The sequencing input was tumor tissue. This receptor was taken from a male donor with papillary thyroid cancer or a benign thyroid nodule (not recorded which). Some clones in this sample may be carry-over from other donors' samples. Here the CDR3 DNA reads TGTGCCAGCAGGGCGACATCGAGCTCTGGAAACACCATATATTTT. This codes for CASRATSSSGNTIYF.